This entry is about one TCR beta chain. Its antigen is not known. Between the trimmed V and J ends, which lost 2 bases and 3 bases, there was a span of 5 bases. Germline assignment: CDR1 MDHEN and CDR2 SYDVKM. The CDR3 covers 13 residues. Libraries were prepared by immunoSEQ multiplex PCR; TCRdb keeps only in-frame clonotypes and omits some of them. The data contain 80,000 or so clones, approximately 80% of them singletons. This entry comes from a study of OX40 agonist ivuxolimab in advanced cancers. Study results and caveats: Nonresponders, in some cases, also had low normalized T-cell clonal expansion.

The source material was CD4+ or CD8+ T cells sorted from blood, sampled in a trial of the OX40 agonist ivuxolimab. This chain connects TRBV28 to TRBJ1-5; no reliable D call. The TCR originated in an adult with an advanced solid tumor such as melanoma, head and neck, liver or kidney cancer. The DNA of the CDR3 is TGTGCCAGCAGTTTACGTCTCAATCAGCCCCAGCATTTT. The encoded protein is CASSLRLNQPQHF.